The clone carrying this T cell receptor beta chain was observed a handful of times. This sample was taken from a study of blood T cell repertoires in COVID-19. In the study overall: Samples representing acute and convalescent COVID-19 were sourced from the United States, Italy and Spain. Nucleic acid was either cDNA or gDNA, and it came from T cells, B-cell-depleted T cells, or PBMCs.

The CDR3 is 13 residues long. Germline V gene lookup returns CDR1 MDHEN and CDR2 SYDVKM. Between the trimmed V and J ends, which lost 4 bases and 1 base, there was a span of 7 bases. Original processing methods: Researchers report that nucleated cell counts were estimated from reference gene primer amplification. Measured with immunoSEQ multiplex PCR; TCRdb has only the in-frame clones, and not every one. The DNA gave D and trimming, while V, J and clone size come from that table. This sample has roughly 87,000 clones, with 88% found just once. The chain links TRBV28 to TRBJ1-1; no reliable D call. The sequence came from a man in his sixties with acute or convalescent COVID-19. Specimen: peripheral blood. The CDR3 region has the DNA TGTGCCAGCAGTTCGCAAGCGAACACTGAAGCTTTCTTT. It yields the protein CASSSQANTEAFF.